Presented here are 11 T cell receptor beta chains from one specimen sequenced in a study of OX40 agonist ivuxolimab in advanced cancers. The data were produced by immunoSEQ multiplex PCR, yet TCRdb's version contains in-frame clones alone and is incomplete. Among 65,000 to 90,000 clones listed, 84% were seen once. This sample comprised CD4+ or CD8+ T cells sorted from blood, obtained in a trial of the OX40 agonist ivuxolimab. These receptors all come from an adult with an advanced solid tumor such as melanoma, head and neck, liver or kidney cancer.

This chain links TRBV5-1 with TRBJ2-6, with D hard to call. Trimming cost V 0 bases and J 2 bases, with 9 bases left between them. Germline loops: CDR1 SGHRS, CDR2 YFSETQ. The CDR3 is made up of 16 amino acids. CDR3 coding DNA: TGCGCCAGCAGCTTGGCCGTATCTACTGGGGCCAACGTCCTGACTTTC. The encoded protein is CASSLAVSTGANVLTF.

The chain combines TRBV7-9 with TRBJ1-4; 7 positions match TRBD1. V was clipped by 5 bases and J by 8 bases; unmatched bases: 5. CDR3 length equals 13 residues. CDR1 is SEHNR and CDR2 is FQNEAQ in the germline V gene (reference sequence). The CDR3 loop is CASSNRGEEKLFF. The DNA of the CDR3 is TGTGCCAGCAGCAACAGGGGAGAGGAAAAACTGTTTTTT.

The chain employs TRBV18 and TRBJ1-2; D is perhaps TRBD1 (5 bases). The CDR3 has 13 residues. Germline V gene sequence: CDR1 KGHSH, CDR2 LQKENI. V lost 3 bases, J lost 4 bases, and 9 bases lay in between. The CDR3 reads CASSPGGFYGYTF. The CDR3 DNA is TGTGCCAGCTCACCCGGGGGATTCTATGGCTACACCTTC.

CDR3 amino acids: CASSEGTGSGGEQYV. The CDR3 nucleotides are TGTGCCAGCAGTGAAGGGACAGGGTCAGGGGGGGAGCAGTACGTC. The chain joins TRBV6-1 to TRBJ2-7, with 8 positions matching TRBD1. With 1 base clipped from V and 7 bases from J, the junction kept 9 bases outside the gene matches. This CDR3 comprises 15 residues. The germline gives CDR1 MNHNS, CDR2 SASEGT.

On this clone: This sample also contains other DNA sequences that code for the same CDR3. V usage is TRBV7-3 and J usage is TRBJ1-3; D might be TRBD1 (5 bases). Deletions cut 5 bases from V and 3 bases from J, with 8 bases between. Germline V gene data show CDR1 as SGHTA and CDR2 as FQGTGA. This CDR3 region has 13 residues. CDR3 residues: CASSRGYGNTIYF. The CDR3, as DNA: TGTGCCAGCAGCCGGGGGTATGGAAACACCATATATTTT.

CDR3 residues: CASIGVGNTIYF. The CDR3 region has the DNA TGTGCCAGTATCGGGGTTGGAAACACCATATATTTT. The gene calls are TRBV19 and TRBJ1-3; D gene ambiguous. The CDR3 is 12 amino acids. Trimming took 7 bases from V and 3 from J, leaving 7 bases between them. Germline CDR1 and CDR2: LNHDA and SQIVND (reference sequence).

The chain joins TRBV7-9 to TRBJ2-7; 9 nucleotides align to TRBD1. Germline-derived CDR1 and CDR2 are SEHNR and FQNEAQ (reference sequence). Trimming cost V 6 bases and J 3 bases; bases outside gene matches: 9. This CDR3 is built from 15 residues. Written as DNA, the CDR3 is TGTGCCAGCAGTTATTGGCCGGACAGGGGCTACGAGCAGTACGTC. Translation gives CASSYWPDRGYEQYV.

The chain uses TRBV2 and TRBJ1-1, with D tentatively TRBD1 (5 bases). V lost 3 bases and J 0 bases, leaving 14 bases between the germline ends. The CDR3 sequence is 16 residues long. Germline CDR1 reads SNHLY; CDR2 reads FYNNEI. CDR3: CASSDVVGRMNTEAFF. The CDR3 DNA reads TGTGCCAGCAGTGATGTGGTGGGGCGGATGAACACTGAAGCTTTCTTT. The full variable domain, in which reference TRBV2 and TRBJ1-1 provide the parts outside the CDR3, is EPEVTQTPSHQVTQMGQEVILRCVPISNHLYFYWYRQILGQKVEFLVSFYNNEISEKSEIFDDQFSVERPDGSNFTLKIRSTKLEDSAMYFCASSDVVGRMNTEAFFGQGTRLTVV.

The rearrangement joins TRBV18 to TRBJ1-6; D gene uncertain. The CDR3 loop spans 13 amino acids. Germline V lookup: CDR1 KGHSH, CDR2 LQKENI. V dropped 2 bases and J dropped 6 bases, with 5 bases sitting between them. The DNA of the CDR3 is TGTGCCAGCTCACCAGCTAGTAATTCACCCCTCCACTTT. Protein sequence: CASSPASNSPLHF.

This clone was detected only a few times. CDR3 nucleotides: TGTGCCAGCAGTGAAGCGCTTAGGGGCGGTTCACCCCTCCACTTT. It yields the protein CASSEALRGGSPLHF. The chain joins TRBV2 to TRBJ1-6, with D perhaps matching TRBD1 (5 bases). From germline, CDR1 is SNHLY and CDR2 FYNNEI. The V gene lost 0 bases and the J gene lost 9 bases, with 12 bases spanning the gap. There are 15 residues in the CDR3.

The chain employs TRBV20-1 and TRBJ1-5, with D unresolved. This CDR3 contains 10 residues. V was trimmed by 5 bases and J by 7 bases, leaving 6 bases between them. Germline CDR1 DFQATT, CDR2 SNEGSKA (reference sequence). As DNA, the CDR3 is TGCAGTGCTGGGGAGCAGCCCCAGCATTTT. It yields the protein CSAGEQPQHF.